The next 25 T cell receptor beta chains were all read from a single sample in a study of cytomegalovirus exposure and HLA in healthy donors. Researchers ran the PCR with 60 Vbeta and 13 Jbeta primers. Repertoires were generated with immunoSEQ multiplex PCR, while TCRdb's copy carries only in-frame clones and drops some. The sample comprises 100,000 to 120,000 clones, 76% of which are singletons, and 10% to 15% rests with the top ten. The specimen was PBMCs. These receptors came from a man aged 25-45 years in good health and CMV-seropositive.

The chain uses TRBV28 and TRBJ2-1, with 12 bases lining up with TRBD2. CDR1 MDHEN and CDR2 SYDVKM come from the germline V gene. This CDR3 has 16 residues. With 3 bases clipped from V and 6 bases from J, the junction kept 6 bases outside the gene matches. CDR3 protein: CASSFPSGGAGNEQFF. As DNA, the CDR3 is TGTGCCAGCAGTTTTCCTAGCGGGGGGGCCGGCAATGAGCAGTTCTTC.

The chain has TRBV4-2 and TRBJ1-5; no definite D call. V was cut by 3 bases and J by 3 bases, with 9 bases left in between. The length of the CDR3 is 14 residues. Germline V lookup: CDR1 LGHNA, CDR2 YNFKEQ. CDR3 coding DNA: TGTGCCAGCAGCCAGGGAGTAGTCAATCAGCCCCAGCATTTT. This encodes CASSQGVVNQPQHF.

V and J are TRBV7-7 and TRBJ2-5; TRBD2 is a possible D gene (7 bases). With 3 bases removed from V and 5 bases from J, the gap between germline ends came to 13 bases. Germline loops: CDR1 SSHAT, CDR2 FNYEAQ (reference sequence). The CDR3 is made up of 14 amino acids. The CDR3 DNA follows: TGTGCCAGCAGCTTTGGGGGGGCGGGGGAGACCCAGTACTTC. It codes for CASSFGGAGETQYF.

The chain combines TRBV25-1 with TRBJ2-2; D call uncertain. The V gene lost 3 bases and the J gene lost 0 bases, with 8 bases spanning the gap. CDR3 length: 15 amino acids. Germline CDR1 MGHDK, CDR2 SYGVNS. CDR3 nucleotide sequence: TGTGCCAGCAGTGAGATAGCTACGAACACCGGGGAGCTGTTTTTT. It yields the protein CASSEIATNTGELFF.

The chain combines TRBV28 with TRBJ1-6, with 7 bases fitting TRBD1. CDR1 MDHEN and CDR2 SYDVKM come from the germline V gene. V shed 5 bases and J 13 bases; nucleotides not matched to a gene: 14. This CDR3 region has 15 residues. DNA for the CDR3: TGTGCCAGCAGTGTCCGAGGACAGGTGGCTTCGCCCCTCCACTTT. This translates into CASSVRGQVASPLHF.

The chain couples TRBV4-3 to TRBJ1-2; 11 bases agree with TRBD1. The trim removed 1 base at V and 4 bases at J, leaving 11 bases unmatched. This CDR3 is 18 amino acids long. CDR1 is LGHNA and CDR2 is YSLEER in the germline V gene. This chain's CDR3 is CASSQVSGTGGTGYGYTF. CDR3 nucleotides: TGCGCCAGCAGCCAAGTCTCCGGGACAGGGGGAACGGGCTATGGCTACACCTTC.

The rearrangement uses TRBV5-6 and TRBJ1-2, with 8 bases that match TRBD1. The CDR3 covers 15 residues. The V gene's germline CDR1 is SGHDT and CDR2 YYEEEE. Losses at the gene ends were 4 bases for V and 6 bases for J; bases not matched to a gene: 11. This chain's CDR3 is CASSTSGGSVNGYTF. CDR3 DNA sequence: TGTGCCAGCAGCACCTCAGGGGGCAGTGTCAATGGCTACACCTTC.

This clone was counted a few times. The genes are TRBV27 and TRBJ2-5, with TRBD1 as a possible D gene (6 bases). This CDR3 is built from 14 residues. Trimming took 2 bases from V and 3 from J, leaving 10 bases between them. Germline assignment: CDR1 MNHEY and CDR2 SMNVEV (reference sequence). CDR3 sequence (DNA): TGTGCCAGCAGTTTAATGGCAGGGGAAGAGACCCAGTACTTC. Its protein product is CASSLMAGEETQYF.

The chain carries TRBV11-2 and TRBJ2-7, with D tentatively TRBD2 (5 bases). The V end was cut by 5 bases, the J end by 3 bases, with 17 bases between. The CDR3 contains 15 residues. Germline V gene sequence: CDR1 SGHAT, CDR2 FQNNGV. The CDR3 here is CASSLFGDLFYEQYF. The CDR3 DNA follows: TGTGCCAGCAGCCTTTTCGGGGATCTTTTCTACGAGCAGTACTTC.

The chain has TRBV4-3 and TRBJ2-6, with 10 nucleotides matching TRBD2. Germline V lookup: CDR1 LGHNA, CDR2 YSLEER. CDR3 length: 19 residues. V lost 0 bases and J lost 2; bases outside the gene matches: 7. CDR3 in DNA: TGCGCCAGCAGCCAAGATCTACTAGCGGGGTCCCCTGGGGCCAACGTCCTGACTTTC. Translation gives CASSQDLLAGSPGANVLTF.

V usage is TRBV5-7 and J usage is TRBJ2-1; TRBD1 might be the D (6 bases). TRBV5-7 belongs to the ORF category, with a function that is uncertain. V dropped 3 bases and J dropped 4 bases, with 14 bases sitting between them. This CDR3 spans 15 amino acids. The CDR3 DNA reads as TGTGCCAGCAGCTGCGGACAGCCTATTTACAATGAGCAGTTCTTC. It translates to CASSCGQPIYNEQFF.

The rearrangement uses TRBV11-2 and TRBJ2-3; maybe TRBD2 (6 bases). Germline V CDR1 and CDR2: SGHAT, FQNNGV. Trimming removed 0 bases at V and 5 bases at J, with 9 bases between. The CDR3 extends over 14 amino acids. In DNA form, the CDR3 reads TGTGCCAGCAGCTTAGATCGGGGGAGAGATACGCAGTATTTT. Protein product: CASSLDRGRDTQYF. Full variable domain (rest looked up from reference TRBV11-2 and TRBJ2-3): EAGVAQSPRYKIIEKRQSVAFWCNPISGHATLYWYQQILGQGPKLLIQFQNNGVVDDSQLPKDRFSAERLKGVDSTLKIQPAKLEDSAVYLCASSLDRGRDTQYFGPGTRLTVL.

V is TRBV10-3 and J is TRBJ1-6, with 7 bases identical to TRBD1. Germline lookup yields CDR1 ENHRY and CDR2 SYGVKD. CDR3 length equals 13 residues. Losses at the gene ends were 10 bases for V and 7 bases for J; bases not matched to a gene: 7. The CDR3 spells CATSEQGNSPLHF. In DNA, the CDR3 is TGTGCCACCTCCGAACAGGGGAATTCACCCCTCCACTTT.

DNA for the CDR3: TGTGCCAGCAGCGTGGACAGCGAAAATCAGCCCCAGCATTTT. This translates into CASSVDSENQPQHF. The V call is TRBV7-9, the J call TRBJ1-5, with D perhaps matching TRBD1 (6 bases). CDR1 and CDR2 (germline): SEHNR, FQNEAQ (reference sequence). CDR3 length: 14 residues. Trimming cost V 5 bases and J 4 bases, with 12 bases left between them.

This clone has more than one count but fewer than ten. This chain uses TRBV18 with TRBJ2-3, with 14 positions matching TRBD2. The CDR3 extends over 15 amino acids. Germline V gives CDR1 KGHSH, CDR2 LQKENI. V shed 3 bases, J shed 6 bases, and the junction held 2 bases outside the gene matches. CDR3 sequence: CASSPTSGGADTQYF. CDR3 nucleotides: TGTGCCAGCTCACCGACTAGCGGGGGGGCGGATACGCAGTATTTT.

Worth noting for this clone: An end of the junction does not agree with germline; a read error may underlie this. In DNA, the CDR3 is TGCGTCAGCAGCCAAGATCCGGCGGGGCTCCTGGTGGCAACCCAGCATTTT. Protein sequence: CVSSQDPAGLLVATQHF. This chain links TRBV4-1 with TRBJ1-5; D is perhaps TRBD1 (5 bases). Germline CDR1 and CDR2: MGHRA and YSYEKL. The CDR3 spans 17 residues.

This chain joins TRBV21-1 and TRBJ1-5. TRBV21-1 is a known pseudogene. CDR3 size: 12 residues. The CDR3: CASRPVDQPQHF. The CDR3 nucleotides are TGTGCCAGCAGGCCGGTTGATCAGCCCCAGCATTTT.

The chain uses TRBV18 and TRBJ1-1; D call uncertain. Germline CDR1 is KGHSH and CDR2 is LQKENI. CDR3 length: 14 residues. Deletions cut 2 bases from V and 5 bases from J, with 12 bases between. In nucleotides, the CDR3 is TGTGCCAGCTCACCAGGAGCGGGAAGAACTGAAGCTTTCTTT. It yields the protein CASSPGAGRTEAFF.

This sequence joins TRBV7-2 and TRBJ2-3; 9 nucleotides line up with TRBD1. This CDR3 is 15 amino acids long. Germline values: CDR1 SGHTA, CDR2 FQGNSA. V lost 5 bases, J lost 11 bases, and 14 bases stayed unmatched. The CDR3 here is CASSPTPTGTGRQYF. For the CDR3, the DNA is TGTGCCAGCAGCCCGACCCCAACTGGGACAGGGAGGCAGTATTTT.

V usage is TRBV6-1 and J usage is TRBJ2-7; D is ambiguous. Trimming cost V 4 bases and J 5 bases, with 15 bases left between them. The germline V gene encodes CDR1 MNHNS and CDR2 SASEGT. This CDR3 is 14 amino acids long. The CDR3 reads CASSAREGGDEQYF. In nucleotides, the CDR3 is TGTGCCAGCAGTGCTCGAGAAGGTGGAGACGAGCAGTACTTC.

In its sample, this clone was seen a few times. The CDR3 loop reads CASRRDRGGNTIYF. CDR3 coding DNA: TGTGCCAGCAGGAGGGACAGGGGAGGAAACACCATATATTTT. The J gene is TRBJ1-3, the V gene TRBV7-2; 10 positions match TRBD1. V trimming: 6 bases; J trimming: 4 bases; junction bases outside the gene matches: 3. The CDR3 is 14 amino acids. Germline V gene lookup returns CDR1 SGHTA and CDR2 FQGNSA. The full variable domain, its missing parts supplied by reference TRBV7-2 and TRBJ1-3, is GAGVSQSPSNKVTEKGKDVELRCDPISGHTALYWYRQSLGQGLEFLIYFQGNSAPDKSGLPSDRFSAERTGGSVSTLTIQRTQQEDSAVYLCASRRDRGGNTIYFGEGSWLTVV.

The chain links TRBV10-3 to TRBJ2-5, with 15 positions matching TRBD2. J gave up 7 bases and V 3 bases, and 6 bases lay outside the gene matches. Germline V CDR1 and CDR2: ENHRY, SYGVKD. CDR3 size: 16 residues. CDR3: CAISDRTSGGDGTQYF. The CDR3, as DNA: TGTGCCATCAGTGATCGGACTAGCGGGGGGGACGGGACCCAGTACTTC.

V usage is TRBV6-1 and J usage is TRBJ1-6; 8 nucleotides line up with TRBD1. The germline CDR1 and CDR2 sequences are MNHNS and SASEGT. The CDR3 runs 12 residues. Losses at the gene ends were 8 bases for V and 10 bases for J; bases not matched to a gene: 4. The CDR3 protein is CASRTGRSPLHF. The DNA for the CDR3 is TGTGCCAGCCGGACAGGGAGATCACCCCTCCACTTT.

The chain uses TRBV29-1 and TRBJ2-5, with D possibly being TRBD1 (5 bases). This CDR3 spans 12 amino acids. V was shortened by 1 base and J by 5 bases, with 8 bases between the two germline ends. The germline gives CDR1 SQVTM, CDR2 ANQGSEA. CDR3 nucleotides: TGCAGCGTTGAAGGACAGTTGGAGACCCAGTACTTC. Translated, it gives CSVEGQLETQYF.

The genes are TRBV20-1 and TRBJ1-1, with a tentative D call TRBD1 (5 bases). CDR3 length: 11 residues. Germline V gene sequence: CDR1 DFQATT, CDR2 SNEGSKA (reference sequence). Trimming took 5 bases from V and 8 from J, leaving 12 bases between them. CDR3: CSAVQGTEAFF. Here the CDR3 DNA reads TGCAGTGCTGTTCAGGGTACCGAAGCTTTCTTT.